This T cell receptor (beta chain) was found in a study of T cells in Graves' hyperthyroidism and ophthalmopathy. Overall study results and limits: Ophthalmopathy was told apart from stable hyperthyroidism by a 13 V-J model. Blood also carried most thyroid clonotypes expanded above 0.001.

Researchers amplified the TCR beta CDR3 regions from RNA transcripts. Researchers ran a first-round RT-PCR on the TCR CDR3 using the HTBI primer set. TCRdb redid the calling of the multiplex PCR reads with MiXCR, one entry per CDR3 protein. The sample has about 570,000 distinct CDR3 sequences, around 45% seen once. This clonotype has at least ten counts. Its antigen is not known. Lactation, pregnancy, other autoimmune disease or uncontrolled infection excluded patients. On the basis of clinical symptoms, serum thyroxine and TRAb, thyroid ultrasound and orbital computed tomography, diagnoses were made. The V end lost 2 bases, the J end lost 3 bases, and 13 bases lay between the germline ends. Germline V gene sequence: CDR1 LGHDT, CDR2 YNNKEL (reference sequence). The CDR3 contains 15 residues.

This receptor was identified in an adult woman with Graves' disease, either hyperthyroidism or ophthalmopathy (not recorded which). The genes are TRBV3-1 and TRBJ1-2, with a tentative D call TRBD1 (6 bases). Sequencing was carried out using peripheral blood or thyroid tissue (not recorded which). As DNA, the CDR3 is TGTGCCAGCAGCCAACATGCAGGGGCCGACTATGGCTACACCTTC. Translated, it gives CASSQHAGADYGYTF.